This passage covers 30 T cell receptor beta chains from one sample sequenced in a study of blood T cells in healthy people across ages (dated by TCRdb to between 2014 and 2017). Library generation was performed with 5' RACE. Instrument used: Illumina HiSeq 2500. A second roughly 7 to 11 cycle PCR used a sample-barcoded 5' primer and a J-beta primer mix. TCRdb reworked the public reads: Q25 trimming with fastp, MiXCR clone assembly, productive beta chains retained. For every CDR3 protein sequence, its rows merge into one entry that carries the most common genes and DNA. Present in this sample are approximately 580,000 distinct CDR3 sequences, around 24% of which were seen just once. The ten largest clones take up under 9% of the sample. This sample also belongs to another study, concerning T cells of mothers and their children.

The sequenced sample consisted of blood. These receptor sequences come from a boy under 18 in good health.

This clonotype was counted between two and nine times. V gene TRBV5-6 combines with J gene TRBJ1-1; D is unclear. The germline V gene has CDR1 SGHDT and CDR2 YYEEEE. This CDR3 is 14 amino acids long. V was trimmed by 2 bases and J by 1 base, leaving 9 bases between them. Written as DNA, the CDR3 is TGTGCCAGCAGCTTTTCCTGGGGGAACACTGAAGCTTTCTTT. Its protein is CASSFSWGNTEAFF.

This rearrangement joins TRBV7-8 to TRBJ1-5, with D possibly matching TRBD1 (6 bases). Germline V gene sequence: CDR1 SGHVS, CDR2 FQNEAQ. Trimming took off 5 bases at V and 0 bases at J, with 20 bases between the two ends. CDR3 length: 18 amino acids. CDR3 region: CASSPRQVLGGSNQPQHF. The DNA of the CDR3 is TGTGCCAGCAGCCCGAGACAGGTTCTAGGGGGTAGCAATCAGCCCCAGCATTTT.

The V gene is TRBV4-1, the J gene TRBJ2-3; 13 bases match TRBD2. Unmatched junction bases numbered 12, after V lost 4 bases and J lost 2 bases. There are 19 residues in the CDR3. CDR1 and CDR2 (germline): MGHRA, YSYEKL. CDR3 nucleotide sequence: TGCGCCAGCAGCCTAAGACCACTAGCGGGGGGGCCTAACACAGATACGCAGTATTTT. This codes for CASSLRPLAGGPNTDTQYF.

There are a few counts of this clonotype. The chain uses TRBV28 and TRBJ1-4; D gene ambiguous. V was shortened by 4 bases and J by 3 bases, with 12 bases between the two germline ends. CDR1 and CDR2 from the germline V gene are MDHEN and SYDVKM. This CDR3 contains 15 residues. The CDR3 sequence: CASSYGGRANEKLFF. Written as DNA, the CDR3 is TGTGCCAGCAGTTATGGTGGTCGGGCTAATGAAAAACTGTTTTTT.

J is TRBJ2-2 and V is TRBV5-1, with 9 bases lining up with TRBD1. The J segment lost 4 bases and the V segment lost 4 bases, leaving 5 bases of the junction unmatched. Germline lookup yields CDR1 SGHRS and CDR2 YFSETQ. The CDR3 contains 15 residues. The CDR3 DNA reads TGCGCCAGCAGCCTGGGGACAGGGCCCACCGGGGAGCTGTTTTTT. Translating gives CASSLGTGPTGELFF.

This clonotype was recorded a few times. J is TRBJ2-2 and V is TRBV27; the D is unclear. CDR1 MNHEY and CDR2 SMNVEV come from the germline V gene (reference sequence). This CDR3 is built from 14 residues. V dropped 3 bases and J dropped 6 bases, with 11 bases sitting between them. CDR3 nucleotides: TGTGCCAGCAGTTTTCTAGGGTTCGCCGGGGAGCTGTTTTTT. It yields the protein CASSFLGFAGELFF.

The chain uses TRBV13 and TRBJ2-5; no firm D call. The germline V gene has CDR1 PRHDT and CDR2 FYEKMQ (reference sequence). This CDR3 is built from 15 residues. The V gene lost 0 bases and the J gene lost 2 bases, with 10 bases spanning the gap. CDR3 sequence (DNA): TGTGCCAGCAGCTTAGGATGGTCAGGACAAGAGACCCAGTACTTC. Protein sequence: CASSLGWSGQETQYF.

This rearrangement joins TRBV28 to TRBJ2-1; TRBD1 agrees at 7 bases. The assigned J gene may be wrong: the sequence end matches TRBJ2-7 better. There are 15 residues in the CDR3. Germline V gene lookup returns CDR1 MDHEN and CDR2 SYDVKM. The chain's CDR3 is CASSPGQVGRYEQYF. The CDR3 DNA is TGTGCCAGCAGCCCCGGACAGGTAGGAAGGTACGAGCAGTACTTC.

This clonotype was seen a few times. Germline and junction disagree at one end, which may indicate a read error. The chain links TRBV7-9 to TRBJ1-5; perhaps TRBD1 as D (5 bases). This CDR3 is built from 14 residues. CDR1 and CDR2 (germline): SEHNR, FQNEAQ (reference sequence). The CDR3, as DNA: TGCGCCAGCAGCCCCCGGGGGAGGGGTCAGCCCCAGCATTTT. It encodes CASSPRGRGQPQHF. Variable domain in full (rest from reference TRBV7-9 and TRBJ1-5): DTGVSQNPRHKITKRGQNVTFRCDPISEHNRLYWYRQTLGQGPEFLTYFQNEAQLEKSRLLSDRFSAERPKGSFSTLEIQRTEQGDSAMYLCASSPRGRGQPQHFGDGTRLSIL.

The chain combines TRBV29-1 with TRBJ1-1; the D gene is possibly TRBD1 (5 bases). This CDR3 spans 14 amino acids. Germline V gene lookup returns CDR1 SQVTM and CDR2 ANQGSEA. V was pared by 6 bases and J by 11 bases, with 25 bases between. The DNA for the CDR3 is TGCAGCGTAGATCTTATTGGGATTCAGGGCCGGGCTTTCTTT. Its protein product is CSVDLIGIQGRAFF.

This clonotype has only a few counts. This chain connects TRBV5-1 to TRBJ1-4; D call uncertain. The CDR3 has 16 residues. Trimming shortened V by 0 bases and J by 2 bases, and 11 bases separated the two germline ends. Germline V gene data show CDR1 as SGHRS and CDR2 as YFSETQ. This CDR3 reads CASSLVVGVTNEKLFF. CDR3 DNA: TGCGCCAGCAGCTTGGTGGTGGGAGTTACTAATGAAAAACTGTTTTTT.

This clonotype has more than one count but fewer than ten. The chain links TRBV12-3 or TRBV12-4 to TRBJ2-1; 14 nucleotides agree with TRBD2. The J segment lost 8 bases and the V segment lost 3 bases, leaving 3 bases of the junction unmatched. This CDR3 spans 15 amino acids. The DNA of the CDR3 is TGTGCCAGCAGTTTGGGACTAGCGGGAGTGTATGAGCAGTTCTTC. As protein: CASSLGLAGVYEQFF.

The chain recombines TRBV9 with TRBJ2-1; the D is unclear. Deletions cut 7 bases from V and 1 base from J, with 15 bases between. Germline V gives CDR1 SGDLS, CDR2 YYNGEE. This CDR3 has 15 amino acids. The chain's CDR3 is CASQAVGGSYNEQFF. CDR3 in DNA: TGTGCCAGCCAGGCCGTGGGTGGATCCTACAATGAGCAGTTCTTC.

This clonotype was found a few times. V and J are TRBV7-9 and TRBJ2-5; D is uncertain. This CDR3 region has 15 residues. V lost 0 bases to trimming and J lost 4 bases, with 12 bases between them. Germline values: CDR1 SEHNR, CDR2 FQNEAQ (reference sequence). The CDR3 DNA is TGTGCCAGCAGCTTAGCGGAGAGTTCTACAGAGACCCAGTACTTC. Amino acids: CASSLAESSTETQYF. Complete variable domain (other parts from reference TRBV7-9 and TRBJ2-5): DTGVSQNPRHKITKRGQNVTFRCDPISEHNRLYWYRQTLGQGPEFLTYFQNEAQLEKSRLLSDRFSAERPKGSFSTLEIQRTEQGDSAMYLCASSLAESSTETQYFGPGTRLLVL.

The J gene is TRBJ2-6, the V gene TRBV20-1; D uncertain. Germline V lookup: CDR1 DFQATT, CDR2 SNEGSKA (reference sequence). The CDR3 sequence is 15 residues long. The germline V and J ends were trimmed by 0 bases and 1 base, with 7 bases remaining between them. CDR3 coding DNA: TGCAGTGCTAGAGATATAACTTCTGGGGCCAACGTCCTGACTTTC. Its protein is CSARDITSGANVLTF.

CDR3 region: CASSLKRRLPNEQFF. The DNA of the CDR3 is TGTGCCAGCAGTTTAAAGCGGAGGTTGCCCAATGAGCAGTTCTTC. The chain employs TRBV12-3 or TRBV12-4 and TRBJ2-5, with TRBD2 as a possible D gene (5 bases). The J call may be wrong; the DNA end is better matched by TRBJ2-1. This CDR3 has 15 residues.

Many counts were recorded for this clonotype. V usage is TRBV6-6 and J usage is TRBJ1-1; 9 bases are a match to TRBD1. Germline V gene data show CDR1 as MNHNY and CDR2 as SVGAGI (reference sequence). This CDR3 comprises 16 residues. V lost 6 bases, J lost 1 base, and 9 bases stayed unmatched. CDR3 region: CASSPLQTGGNTEAFF. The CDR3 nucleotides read TGTGCCAGCAGCCCCCTACAGACAGGGGGGAACACTGAAGCTTTCTTT.

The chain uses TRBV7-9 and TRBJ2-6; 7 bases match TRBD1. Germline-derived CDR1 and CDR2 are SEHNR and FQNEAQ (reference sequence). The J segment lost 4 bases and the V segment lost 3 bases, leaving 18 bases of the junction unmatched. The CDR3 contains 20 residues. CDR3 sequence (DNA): TGTGCCAGCAGCTTTCCCACAGGGGACCTCTCCTTGGGGGGGGCCAACGTCCTGACTTTC. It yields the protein CASSFPTGDLSLGGANVLTF.

CDR3 sequence: CASSYSRWSMETGVSYTGELFF. The CDR3 region has the DNA TGTGCCAGCAGTTACTCGAGATGGTCGATGGAAACGGGAGTCTCGTACACCGGGGAGCTGTTTTTT. The chain is built from TRBV6-2 or TRBV6-3 and TRBJ2-2, with D perhaps matching TRBD2 (6 bases). Germline V gene data show CDR1 as MNHEY and CDR2 as SVGEGT. V was shortened by 0 bases and J by 3 bases, with 29 bases between the two germline ends. CDR3 length: 22 amino acids.

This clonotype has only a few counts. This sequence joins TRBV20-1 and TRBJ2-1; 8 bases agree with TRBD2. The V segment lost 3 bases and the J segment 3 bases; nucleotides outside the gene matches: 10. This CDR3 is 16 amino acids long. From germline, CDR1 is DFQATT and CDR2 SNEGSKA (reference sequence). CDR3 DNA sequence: TGCAGTGCTAGGTCTGCCAGCGGGGGAGTCTACAATGAGCAGTTCTTC. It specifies CSARSASGGVYNEQFF.

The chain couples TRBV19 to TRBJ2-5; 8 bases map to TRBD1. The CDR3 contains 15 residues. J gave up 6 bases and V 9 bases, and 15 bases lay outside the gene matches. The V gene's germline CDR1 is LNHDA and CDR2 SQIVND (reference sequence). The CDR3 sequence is CASSSDRVNGKTQYF. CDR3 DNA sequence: TGTGCCAGCTCCTCGGACAGGGTAAATGGGAAGACCCAGTACTTC.

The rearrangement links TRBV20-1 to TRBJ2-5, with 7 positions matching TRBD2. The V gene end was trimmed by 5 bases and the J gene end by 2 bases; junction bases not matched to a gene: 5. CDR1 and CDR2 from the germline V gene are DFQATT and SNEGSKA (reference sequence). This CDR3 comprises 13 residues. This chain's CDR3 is CSALAAGQETQYF. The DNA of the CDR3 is TGCAGTGCTCTTGCAGCGGGGCAAGAGACCCAGTACTTC.

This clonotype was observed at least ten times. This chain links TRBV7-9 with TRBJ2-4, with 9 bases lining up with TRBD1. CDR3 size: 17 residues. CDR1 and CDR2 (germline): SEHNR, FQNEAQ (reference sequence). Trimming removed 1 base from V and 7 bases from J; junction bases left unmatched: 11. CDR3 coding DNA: TGTGCCAGCAGCTTAGTCCTGGGACAGGGTGAGACCAACATTCAGTACTTC. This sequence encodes CASSLVLGQGETNIQYF.

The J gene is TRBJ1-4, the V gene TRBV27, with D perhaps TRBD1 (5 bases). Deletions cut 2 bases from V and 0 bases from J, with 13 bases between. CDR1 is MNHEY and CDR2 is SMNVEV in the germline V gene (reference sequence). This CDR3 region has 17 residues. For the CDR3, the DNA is TGTGCCAGCAGTTTAAGTGCGGGGGATACAACTAATGAAAAACTGTTTTTT. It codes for CASSLSAGDTTNEKLFF.

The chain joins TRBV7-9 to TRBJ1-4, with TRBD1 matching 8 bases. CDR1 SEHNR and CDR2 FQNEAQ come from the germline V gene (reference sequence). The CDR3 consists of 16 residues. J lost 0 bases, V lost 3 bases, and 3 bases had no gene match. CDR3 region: CASSFGTGATNEKLFF. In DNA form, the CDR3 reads TGTGCCAGCAGCTTCGGGACAGGTGCAACTAATGAAAAACTGTTTTTT.

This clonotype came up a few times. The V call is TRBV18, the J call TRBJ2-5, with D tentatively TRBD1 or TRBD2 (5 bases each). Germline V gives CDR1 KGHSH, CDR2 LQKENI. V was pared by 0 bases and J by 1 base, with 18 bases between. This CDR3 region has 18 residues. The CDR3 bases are TGTGCCAGCTCACCACCCGGAATGGGACGGTCGACCCAAGAGACCCAGTACTTC. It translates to CASSPPGMGRSTQETQYF.

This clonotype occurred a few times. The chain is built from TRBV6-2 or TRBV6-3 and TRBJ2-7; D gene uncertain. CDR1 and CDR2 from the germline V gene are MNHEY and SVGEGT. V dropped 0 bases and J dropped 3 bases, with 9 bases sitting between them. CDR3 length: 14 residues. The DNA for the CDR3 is TGTGCCAGCAGTTACTCGGGCCGTCTCTACGAGCAGTACTTC. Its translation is CASSYSGRLYEQYF.

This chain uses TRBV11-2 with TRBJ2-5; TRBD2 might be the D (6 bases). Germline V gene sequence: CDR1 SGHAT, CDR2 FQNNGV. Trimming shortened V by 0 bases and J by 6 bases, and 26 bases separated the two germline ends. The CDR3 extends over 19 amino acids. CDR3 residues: CASSLDLTSRQSHGKTQYF. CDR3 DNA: TGTGCCAGCAGCTTAGATCTAACTAGCCGCCAATCCCATGGGAAGACCCAGTACTTC.

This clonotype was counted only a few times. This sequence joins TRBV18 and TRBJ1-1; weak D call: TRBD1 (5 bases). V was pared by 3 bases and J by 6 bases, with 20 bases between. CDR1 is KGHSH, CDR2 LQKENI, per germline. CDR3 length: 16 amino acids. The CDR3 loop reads CASSPLGTRVNPEAFF. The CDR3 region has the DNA TGTGCCAGCTCACCCCTAGGGACCCGGGTTAACCCTGAAGCTTTCTTT.

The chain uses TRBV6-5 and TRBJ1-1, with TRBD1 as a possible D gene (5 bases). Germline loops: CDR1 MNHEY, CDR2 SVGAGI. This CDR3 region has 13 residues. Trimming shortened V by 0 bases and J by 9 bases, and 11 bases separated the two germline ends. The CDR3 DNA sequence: TGTGCCAGCAGTTACTCGAAGAGGGGCAAAGCTTTCTTT. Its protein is CASSYSKRGKAFF.